Shown below are 26 T cell receptor beta chains from a single sample sequenced in a study of blood T cell repertoires in COVID-19. Profiling relied on immunoSEQ multiplex PCR, and the TCRdb table lists in-frame clones only, not all of them. The table lists 450,000 or so clones, 70% to 90% of them singletons. The source material was peripheral blood. The receptors were gathered from a young man with COVID-19, enrolled during active disease.

This sequence joins TRBV6-5 and TRBJ2-7; 9 positions match TRBD1. The CDR3 totals 14 residues. Unmatched junction bases numbered 9, after V lost 7 bases and J lost 5 bases. The V gene's germline CDR1 is MNHEY and CDR2 SVGAGI. In nucleotides, the CDR3 is TGTGCCAGCACTAGGGGACAGGGTAACAACGAGCAGTACTTC. Translated: CASTRGQGNNEQYF.

The chain links TRBV5-4 to TRBJ2-5; maybe TRBD2 (6 bases). The germline CDR1 and CDR2 sequences are SGHNT and YYREEE (reference sequence). Trimming took off 4 bases at V and 4 bases at J, with 20 bases between the two ends. The CDR3 totals 16 residues. In nucleotides, the CDR3 is TGTGCCAGCAGCCCCGGCGGGGCCCAGCGTGGAGAGACCCAGTACTTC. Translating it yields CASSPGGAQRGETQYF.

The rearrangement joins TRBV4-1 to TRBJ1-1, with TRBD1 as a possible D gene (5 bases). Germline V lookup: CDR1 MGHRA, CDR2 YSYEKL. V dropped 0 bases and J dropped 1 base, with 9 bases sitting between them. This CDR3 is 15 amino acids long. The CDR3 reads CASSQEGAQNTEAFF. The DNA for the CDR3 is TGCGCCAGCAGCCAAGAAGGGGCACAGAACACTGAAGCTTTCTTT.

The chain links TRBV5-5 to TRBJ2-7, with a weak D call TRBD1 (5 bases). The V and J ends lost 4 bases and 2 bases respectively, with 10 bases between them. Germline V lookup: CDR1 SGHKS, CDR2 YYEKEE (reference sequence). The CDR3 is 13 amino acids. CDR3 nucleotides: TGTGCCAGCAGCGGTGACAGAGCCTACGAGCAGTACTTC. It specifies CASSGDRAYEQYF.

A single count supports this clone. The chain combines TRBV20-1 with TRBJ2-7, with a weak D call TRBD1 (5 bases). Germline V lookup: CDR1 DFQATT, CDR2 SNEGSKA (reference sequence). V lost 3 bases to trimming and J lost 2 bases, with 23 bases between them. This CDR3 is 17 amino acids long. CDR3 nucleotides: TGCAGTGCTAGTGATACCCGACAGCTACTAAAACCCTACGAGCAGTACTTC. It is translated as CSASDTRQLLKPYEQYF.

The V and J genes are TRBV19 and TRBJ1-4; D call uncertain. CDR1 LNHDA and CDR2 SQIVND come from the germline V gene (reference sequence). V shed 4 bases and J shed 0 bases, with 6 bases lying between them. CDR3 size: 14 residues. The CDR3 region has the DNA TGTGCCAGTAGTACACGAGCAACTAATGAAAAACTGTTTTTT. As protein: CASSTRATNEKLFF.

The chain carries TRBV6-1 and TRBJ2-1, with 13 bases aligning to TRBD2. The germline V gene encodes CDR1 MNHNS and CDR2 SASEGT. Trimming removed 1 base from V and 8 bases from J; junction bases left unmatched: 2. The CDR3 loop spans 15 amino acids. The chain's CDR3 is CASSEGTSGSDEQFF. The DNA of the CDR3 is TGTGCCAGCAGTGAAGGGACTAGCGGGAGTGATGAGCAGTTCTTC.

This sequence joins TRBV25-1 and TRBJ2-5, with D possibly being TRBD1 (6 bases). CDR1 is MGHDK, CDR2 SYGVNS, per germline. Between the trimmed V and J ends, which lost 1 base and 4 bases, there was a span of 13 bases. This CDR3 contains 15 residues. The CDR3 sequence is CASSESPAGVETQYF. CDR3 nucleotide sequence: TGTGCCAGCAGTGAATCCCCCGCAGGGGTAGAGACCCAGTACTTC.

The chain links TRBV3-1 (or the pseudogene TRBV3-2) to TRBJ2-7, with a tentative D call TRBD2 (5 bases). Germline V gives CDR1 LGHDT, CDR2 YNNKEL (reference sequence). This CDR3 is 16 amino acids long. V lost 4 bases to trimming and J lost 1 base, with 17 bases between them. CDR3 residues: CASSPLPRTVSYEQYF. CDR3 DNA: TGTGCCAGCAGCCCCCTGCCCCGGACTGTTTCCTACGAGCAGTACTTC.

The rearrangement links TRBV10-3 to TRBJ2-3; weak D call: TRBD2 (6 bases). This CDR3 contains 13 residues. CDR1 ENHRY and CDR2 SYGVKD come from the germline V gene. V was cut by 9 bases and J by 4 bases, with 14 bases left in between. The CDR3 sequence: CAISMEGPDTQYF. The CDR3 nucleotides read TGTGCCATATCGATGGAGGGGCCAGATACGCAGTATTTT.

The genes are TRBV2 and TRBJ2-3; TRBD2 matches 14 bases. CDR1 and CDR2 from the germline V gene are SNHLY and FYNNEI. The CDR3 extends over 14 amino acids. The J segment lost 10 bases and the V segment lost 6 bases, leaving 6 bases of the junction unmatched. The CDR3: CASRLGLAGDPQYF. DNA of the CDR3: TGTGCCAGCAGACTGGGACTAGCGGGAGACCCGCAGTATTTT.

The V call is TRBV5-5, the J call TRBJ2-7, with TRBD1 identical over 11 bases. The ends lost 4 bases at V and 3 bases at J; junction bases unmatched: 12. From germline, CDR1 is SGHKS and CDR2 YYEKEE (reference sequence). The CDR3 runs 17 residues. This CDR3 reads CASSRIDAGTGGYEQYF. Here the CDR3 DNA reads TGTGCCAGCAGCCGTATAGACGCCGGGACAGGGGGCTACGAGCAGTACTTC. Full variable domain (outside the CDR3, taken from reference TRBV5-5 and TRBJ2-7): DAGVTQSPTHLIKTRGQQVTLRCSPISGHKSVSWYQQVLGQGPQFIFQYYEKEERGRGNFPDRFSARQFPNYSSELNVNALLLGDSALYLCASSRIDAGTGGYEQYFGPGTRLTVT.

V and J are TRBV6-5 and TRBJ1-1; 7 bases align to TRBD1. The CDR3 consists of 13 residues. J gave up 11 bases and V 4 bases, and 10 bases lay outside the gene matches. Germline CDR1 is MNHEY and CDR2 is SVGAGI. CDR3 amino acids: CASSSFRQGLAFF. The CDR3 DNA sequence: TGTGCCAGCAGTTCCTTTAGACAGGGTTTGGCTTTCTTT.

This chain links TRBV2 with TRBJ1-3; D possibly corresponds to TRBD1 (6 bases). The CDR3 has 17 amino acids. The germline V gene encodes CDR1 SNHLY and CDR2 FYNNEI. V lost 2 bases and J lost 2, with 16 bases in between. CDR3 in DNA: TGTGCCAGCAGTGAAAGAGGGGGTCCATCCGCTGGAAACACCATATATTTT. The encoded protein is CASSERGGPSAGNTIYF.

The CDR3 protein is CASSPRATGLGYTF. In nucleotides, the CDR3 is TGTGCCAGCAGTCCCAGGGCTACTGGGCTTGGCTACACCTTC. The chain uses TRBV11-3 and TRBJ1-2, with D maybe TRBD1 (5 bases). The V end was cut by 6 bases, the J end by 7 bases, with 18 bases between. Germline assignment: CDR1 SGHNT and CDR2 YENEEA. There are 14 residues in the CDR3.

The rearrangement joins TRBV7-2 to TRBJ2-3, with D perhaps TRBD2 (6 bases). CDR3 length: 13 residues. Trimming took off 5 bases at V and 5 bases at J, with 11 bases between the two ends. Germline V gene sequence: CDR1 SGHTA, CDR2 FQGNSA. CDR3: CASSTRTKDTQYF. For the CDR3, the DNA is TGTGCCAGCAGCACCCGGACTAAAGATACGCAGTATTTT. Full variable domain (missing parts from reference TRBV7-2 and TRBJ2-3): GAGVSQSPSNKVTEKGKDVELRCDPISGHTALYWYRQSLGQGLEFLIYFQGNSAPDKSGLPSDRFSAERTGGSVSTLTIQRTQQEDSAVYLCASSTRTKDTQYFGPGTRLTVL.

The chain is built from TRBV14 and TRBJ2-1, with 7 positions matching TRBD1. Germline CDR1 and CDR2: SGHDN and FVKESK. The CDR3 spans 16 residues. V shed 5 bases, J shed 9 bases, and the junction held 16 bases outside the gene matches. The CDR3 loop is CASSKFTGDGFGEQFF. CDR3 DNA: TGTGCCAGCAGCAAATTTACAGGGGATGGTTTTGGTGAGCAGTTCTTC.

This chain connects TRBV9 to TRBJ2-3, with D uncertain. This CDR3 has 15 residues. Trimming cost V 0 bases and J 5 bases, with 13 bases left between them. CDR1 SGDLS and CDR2 YYNGEE come from the germline V gene. The CDR3 nucleotides read TGTGCCAGCAGCGTAGGGTCGGCGGTTGGAGATACGCAGTATTTT. Translation gives CASSVGSAVGDTQYF.

The V gene is TRBV12-5, the J gene TRBJ1-5; D gene unclear. CDR1 is LGHNT and CDR2 is FRNRAP in the germline V gene. The length of the CDR3 is 12 residues. Trimming left V 2 bases short and J 10 bases short, with 9 bases between. CDR3 amino acids: CASGLFPEPQHF. In nucleotides, the CDR3 is TGTGCTAGTGGTTTGTTTCCAGAACCCCAGCATTTT.

V usage is TRBV7-8 and J usage is TRBJ2-1; 9 bases are shared with TRBD2. The germline V gene has CDR1 SGHVS and CDR2 FQNEAQ. This CDR3 is 16 amino acids long. V gave up 6 bases and J gave up 9 bases; unmatched junction bases: 15. The CDR3 loop is CASSSWRAGGHSEQFF. The CDR3 region has the DNA TGTGCCAGCAGTTCCTGGCGGGCGGGGGGGCATAGTGAGCAGTTCTTC.

The CDR3 DNA reads TGTGCCACCACCAACCTAAAGACAGATACGCAGTATTTT. Residues: CATTNLKTDTQYF. V is TRBV15 and J is TRBJ2-3; D gene ambiguous. The germline V and J ends were trimmed by 7 bases and 3 bases, with 11 bases remaining between them. Germline V CDR1 and CDR2: LNHNV, YYDKDF (reference sequence). The CDR3 is 13 residues long.

This chain connects TRBV10-3 to TRBJ2-1; 8 bases match TRBD2. The trim removed 3 bases at V and 6 bases at J, leaving 7 bases unmatched. Germline V gene lookup returns CDR1 ENHRY and CDR2 SYGVKD. This CDR3 is built from 15 residues. The CDR3 coding sequence is TGTGCCATCAGTGAAACTAGCGGACCCCTCAATGAGCAGTTCTTC. Its protein is CAISETSGPLNEQFF.

The rearrangement links TRBV10-3 to TRBJ1-1, with D possibly matching TRBD1 (5 bases). V shed 4 bases and J shed 5 bases, with 8 bases lying between them. CDR1 ENHRY and CDR2 SYGVKD come from the germline V gene. CDR3 size: 12 residues. In nucleotides, the CDR3 is TGTGCCATCAGTGTGGAGGGGACTGAAGCTTTCTTT. Encoded protein: CAISVEGTEAFF.

CDR3 amino acids: CASEGGTEAFF. The CDR3 coding sequence is TGTGCCAGCGAGGGGGGGACTGAAGCTTTCTTT. The chain uses TRBV27 and TRBJ1-1; possibly TRBD1 for D (6 bases). V was trimmed by 8 bases and J by 5 bases, leaving 9 bases between them. Germline values: CDR1 MNHEY, CDR2 SMNVEV (reference sequence). The length of the CDR3 is 11 residues.

In this sample, this clone turned up once. Other nucleotide sequences in the sample specify the same CDR3. The chain combines TRBV7-2 with TRBJ1-1, with D hard to call. The CDR3 spans 13 residues. Germline lookup yields CDR1 SGHTA and CDR2 FQGNSA. With 1 base removed from V and 1 base from J, the gap between germline ends came to 4 bases. For the CDR3, the DNA is TGTGCCAGCAGCTTAGACAGGAACACTGAAGCTTTCTTT. Protein: CASSLDRNTEAFF.

The rearrangement joins TRBV3-1 (or the pseudogene TRBV3-2) to TRBJ2-7; no definite D call. Germline assignment: CDR1 LGHDT and CDR2 YNNKEL (reference sequence). There are 14 residues in the CDR3. The ends were cut back, 8 bases at V and 2 bases at J, with 16 bases in the middle. CDR3 sequence: CASGSSRPPYEQYF. In DNA form, the CDR3 reads TGTGCCAGCGGGTCATCCAGGCCCCCCTACGAGCAGTACTTC.